Described below is a single TCR beta chain sequence and its context. Its matching antigen is unknown. Use of 60 Vbeta and 13 Jbeta primers characterized the PCR. Clones were sequenced by immunoSEQ multiplex PCR, and TCRdb holds only the in-frame ones, with some missing. The sample holds about 150,000 clones, 80% to 90% seen once. The data belong to a study of cytomegalovirus exposure and HLA in healthy donors. Study background: Among 398 genotyped donors, about 83% fell in the Caucasian-associated ancestry cluster.

Nominally healthy donors were sampled, though unrecorded immune exposures were likely. Overall study results and limits: Among TCR beta chains, those listed as cytomegalovirus-associated numbered some 170. Some public TCRs appeared in many individuals, while most sequences were rare.

Trimming pared 8 bases from V and 0 bases from J, leaving 10 bases between. Germline V CDR1 and CDR2: MNHNS, SASEGT. The CDR3 runs to 13 residues. The sample was PBMCs. The clonotype was recovered from a woman in her late teens or twenties in good health and CMV-seronegative. V is TRBV6-1 and J is TRBJ1-1; perhaps TRBD1 as D (5 bases). CDR3 in amino acids: CASGEGMNTEAFF. CDR3 DNA sequence: TGTGCCAGCGGGGAGGGGATGAACACTGAAGCTTTCTTT.